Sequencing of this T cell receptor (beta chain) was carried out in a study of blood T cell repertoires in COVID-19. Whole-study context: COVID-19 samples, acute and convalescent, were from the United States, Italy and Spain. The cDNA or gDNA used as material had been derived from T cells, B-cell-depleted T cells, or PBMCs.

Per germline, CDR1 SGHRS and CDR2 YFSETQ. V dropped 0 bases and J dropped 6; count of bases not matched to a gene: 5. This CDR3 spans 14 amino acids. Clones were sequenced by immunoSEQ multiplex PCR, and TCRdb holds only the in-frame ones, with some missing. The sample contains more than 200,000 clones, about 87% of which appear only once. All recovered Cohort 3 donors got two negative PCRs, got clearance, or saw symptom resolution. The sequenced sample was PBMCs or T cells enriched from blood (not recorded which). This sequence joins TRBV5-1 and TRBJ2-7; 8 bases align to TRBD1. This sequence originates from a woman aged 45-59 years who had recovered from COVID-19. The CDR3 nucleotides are TGCGCCAGCAGCTTGGGGACAGGGTCACGCGAGCAGTACTTC. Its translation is CASSLGTGSREQYF. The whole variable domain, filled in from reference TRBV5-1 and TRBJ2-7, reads KAGVTQTPRYLIKTRGQQVTLSCSPISGHRSVSWYQQTPGQGLQFLFEYFSETQRNKGNFPGRFSGRQFSNSRSEMNVSTLELGDSALYLCASSLGTGSREQYFGPGTRLTVT.